These 10 T cell receptor beta chains were all obtained from the same sample, sequenced in a study of T cells in tumors and immune-related adverse events. Repertoires were generated with immunoSEQ multiplex PCR, while TCRdb's copy carries only in-frame clones and drops some. The table includes 9,900 or so clones, around 90% detected once. The sequencing used lymph node tissue, collected from a patient treated with anti-PD-1 therapy. These receptors were obtained from a female donor with metastatic renal cell carcinoma.

The chain combines TRBV9 with TRBJ2-3, with 14 bases aligning to TRBD2. This CDR3 is 17 amino acids long. CDR1 is SGDLS and CDR2 is YYNGEE in the germline V gene. Unmatched junction bases numbered 6, after V lost 2 bases and J lost 4 bases. CDR3 amino acids: CASSVRLAGGPADTQYF. DNA of the CDR3: TGTGCCAGCAGCGTTCGACTAGCGGGAGGGCCGGCAGATACGCAGTATTTT. Variable domain in full (rest from reference TRBV9 and TRBJ2-3): DSGVTQTPKHLITATGQRVTLRCSPRSGDLSVYWYQQSLDQGLQFLIQYYNGEERAKGNILERFSAQQFPDLHSELNLSSLELGDSALYFCASSVRLAGGPADTQYFGPGTRLTVL.

V usage is TRBV7-2 and J usage is TRBJ1-1, with 7 bases lining up with TRBD1. J lost 7 bases, V lost 0 bases, and 11 bases had no gene match. Germline V CDR1 and CDR2: SGHTA, FQGNSA. The CDR3 length is 16 residues. Here the CDR3 reads CASSLAGTANMVEAFF. In DNA form, the CDR3 reads TGTGCCAGCAGCTTAGCGGGGACAGCCAATATGGTTGAAGCTTTCTTT. Full variable domain (outside the CDR3, taken from reference TRBV7-2 and TRBJ1-1): GAGVSQSPSNKVTEKGKDVELRCDPISGHTALYWYRQSLGQGLEFLIYFQGNSAPDKSGLPSDRFSAERTGGSVSTLTIQRTQQEDSAVYLCASSLAGTANMVEAFFGQGTRLTVV.

The gene calls are TRBV7-2 and TRBJ2-3; D remains unclear. The CDR3 spans 11 residues. Germline V lookup: CDR1 SGHTA, CDR2 FQGNSA. V was shortened by 4 bases and J by 3 bases, with 2 bases between the two germline ends. The CDR3 coding sequence is TGTGCCAGCAGCTCGACAGATACGCAGTATTTT. Translating it yields CASSSTDTQYF.

The chain is built from TRBV4-1 and TRBJ1-1; no reliable D call. The germline gives CDR1 MGHRA, CDR2 YSYEKL. Trimming pared 0 bases from V and 1 base from J, leaving 12 bases between. The CDR3 runs 16 residues. CDR3 sequence (DNA): TGCGCCAGCAGCCAAGATGTTTTAAAGGCGAACACTGAAGCTTTCTTT. Its protein is CASSQDVLKANTEAFF.

In this sample, this clone turned up a few times. CDR3 loop: CASSPFSGGRGETQYF. CDR3 in DNA: TGTGCCAGCTCACCCTTTAGCGGGGGGAGAGGAGAGACCCAGTACTTC. The chain uses TRBV18 and TRBJ2-5; 10 bases are shared with TRBD2. CDR3 length: 16 amino acids. Trimming at V came to 3 bases and at J to 4 bases, leaving 8 bases not matched to a gene. The germline V gene has CDR1 KGHSH and CDR2 LQKENI.

V gene TRBV4-1 combines with J gene TRBJ2-7, with 7 bases lining up with TRBD2. The CDR3 length is 15 residues. Looked up from germline, CDR1 is MGHRA and CDR2 is YSYEKL. V trimming: 4 bases; J trimming: 0 bases; junction bases outside the gene matches: 6. CDR3 sequence reads: CASSLFGTTSYEQYF. The DNA for the CDR3 is TGCGCCAGCAGCCTTTTCGGGACTACCTCCTACGAGCAGTACTTC.

This chain links TRBV5-1 with TRBJ2-7, with 7 positions matching TRBD2. Per germline, CDR1 SGHRS and CDR2 YFSETQ. With 6 bases clipped from V and 4 bases from J, the junction kept 7 bases outside the gene matches. This CDR3 has 13 amino acids. The CDR3 region has the DNA TGCGCCAGCAAGGAGCCTAGCGGATACGAGCAGTACTTC. Encoded protein: CASKEPSGYEQYF.

This clone was observed once. V usage is TRBV4-2 and J usage is TRBJ1-1; D uncertain. CDR3 length: 13 residues. Germline CDR1 and CDR2: LGHNA and YNFKEQ. Trimming cost V 0 bases and J 4 bases, with 6 bases left between them. DNA of the CDR3: TGTGCCAGCAGCCAAGAACGGGGCACTGAAGCTTTCTTT. It codes for CASSQERGTEAFF.

This chain links TRBV28 with TRBJ2-5; D is undetermined. Germline V gives CDR1 MDHEN, CDR2 SYDVKM. This CDR3 spans 13 amino acids. Between the trimmed V and J ends, which lost 3 bases and 7 bases, there was a span of 12 bases. The CDR3 spells CASSFETLGTQYF. The CDR3 region has the DNA TGTGCCAGCAGTTTTGAAACCTTGGGGACCCAGTACTTC. The full variable domain, its missing parts supplied by reference TRBV28 and TRBJ2-5, is DVKVTQSSRYLVKRTGEKVFLECVQDMDHENMFWYRQDPGLGLRLIYFSYDVKMKEKGDIPEGYSVSREKKERFSLILESASTNQTSMYLCASSFETLGTQYFGPGTRLLVL.

The V gene is TRBV27, the J gene TRBJ1-1; D gene ambiguous. Germline V gene sequence: CDR1 MNHEY, CDR2 SMNVEV (reference sequence). This CDR3 region has 13 residues. Trimming took 4 bases from V and 5 from J, leaving 11 bases between them. The chain's CDR3 is CASSWSEGTEAFF. The CDR3 coding sequence is TGTGCCAGCAGTTGGTCAGAAGGGACTGAAGCTTTCTTT.